These 2 T cell receptor beta chains originate from one sample sequenced in a study of HIV-infected children after antiretroviral therapy interruption. This sample's treatment: PENTA 11 planned treatment interruption arm or continuous ART arm. Unique molecular identifiers were included in an RNA-based 3' RACE TCR library. Each CDR3 protein gets one entry after TCRdb re-called the 3' RACE reads with MiXCR. This table holds approximately 89,000 distinct CDR3 sequences, under 8% found once. This material consisted of CD45RA+ CD4+ T cells from PBMCs, pooled from several time points, taken from a donor given antiretroviral therapy, either interrupted or continuous. Subset meaning: naive CD4+ CD45RA+ CD45RO- T cells. The source is a pool of human donors with HIV.

The rearrangement uses TRBV2 and TRBJ2-1; D remains unclear. Deletions cut 3 bases from V and 12 bases from J, with 0 bases between. The CDR3 length is 8 residues. Germline CDR1 SNHLY, CDR2 FYNNEI. The CDR3 reads CASSEQFF. The DNA of the CDR3 is TGTGCCAGCAGTGAGCAGTTCTTC.

This clonotype has only a few counts. The chain couples TRBV12-3 or TRBV12-4 to TRBJ2-3; 7 bases align to TRBD1. J was trimmed by 3 bases and V by 5 bases; bases with no gene match: 8. The CDR3 covers 15 residues. The DNA of the CDR3 is TGTGCCAGCAGTCCCGGGACAGCGTTTACAGATACGCAGTATTTT. It yields the protein CASSPGTAFTDTQYF.